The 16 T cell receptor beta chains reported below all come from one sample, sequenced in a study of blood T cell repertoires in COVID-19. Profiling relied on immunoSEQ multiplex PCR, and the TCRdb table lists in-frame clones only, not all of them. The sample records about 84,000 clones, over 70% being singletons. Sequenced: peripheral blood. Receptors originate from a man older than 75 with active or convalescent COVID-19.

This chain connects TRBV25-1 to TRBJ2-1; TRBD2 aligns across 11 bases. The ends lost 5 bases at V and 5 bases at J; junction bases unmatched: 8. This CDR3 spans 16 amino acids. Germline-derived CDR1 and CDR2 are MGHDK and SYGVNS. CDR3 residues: CASSRMASGGNNEQFF. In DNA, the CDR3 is TGTGCCAGCAGTCGAATGGCTAGCGGGGGGAACAATGAGCAGTTCTTC.

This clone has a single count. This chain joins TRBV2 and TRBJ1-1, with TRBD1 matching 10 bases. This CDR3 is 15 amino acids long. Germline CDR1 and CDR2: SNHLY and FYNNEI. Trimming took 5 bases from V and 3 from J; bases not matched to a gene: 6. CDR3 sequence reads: CASSLAGTGDTEAFF. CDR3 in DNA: TGTGCCAGCAGTTTGGCCGGGACAGGGGACACTGAAGCTTTCTTT. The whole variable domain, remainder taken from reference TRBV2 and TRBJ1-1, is EPEVTQTPSHQVTQMGQEVILRCVPISNHLYFYWYRQILGQKVEFLVSFYNNEISEKSEIFDDQFSVERPDGSNFTLKIRSTKLEDSAMYFCASSLAGTGDTEAFFGQGTRLTVV.

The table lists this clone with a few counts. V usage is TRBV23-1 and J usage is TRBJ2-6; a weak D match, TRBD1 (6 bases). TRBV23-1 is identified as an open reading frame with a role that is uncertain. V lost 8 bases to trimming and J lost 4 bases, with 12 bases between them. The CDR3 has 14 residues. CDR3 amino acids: CASCRGAGANVLTF. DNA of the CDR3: TGCGCCAGCTGCAGGGGTGCCGGGGCCAACGTCCTGACTTTC.

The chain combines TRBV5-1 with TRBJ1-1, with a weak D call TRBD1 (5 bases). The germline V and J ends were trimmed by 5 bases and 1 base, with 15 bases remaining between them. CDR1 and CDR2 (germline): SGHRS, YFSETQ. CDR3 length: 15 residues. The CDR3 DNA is TGCGCCAGCAGACCGCTCGACAGACAGAACACTGAAGCTTTCTTT. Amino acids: CASRPLDRQNTEAFF.

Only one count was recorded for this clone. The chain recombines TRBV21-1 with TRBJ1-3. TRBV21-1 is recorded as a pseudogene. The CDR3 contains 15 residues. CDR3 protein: CASIEPGGAGNTIYF. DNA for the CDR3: TGTGCCAGCATAGAGCCGGGGGGGGCTGGAAACACCATATATTTT.

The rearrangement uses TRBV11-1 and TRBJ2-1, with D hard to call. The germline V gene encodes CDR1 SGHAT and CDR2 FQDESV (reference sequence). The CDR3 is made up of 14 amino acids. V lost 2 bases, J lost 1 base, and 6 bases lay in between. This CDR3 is CASSLYASYNEQFF. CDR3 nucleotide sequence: TGTGCCAGCAGCTTATATGCGTCCTACAATGAGCAGTTCTTC. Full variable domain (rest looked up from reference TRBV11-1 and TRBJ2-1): EAEVAQSPRYKITEKSQAVAFWCDPISGHATLYWYRQILGQGPELLVQFQDESVVDDSQLPKDRFSAERLKGVDSTLKIQPAELGDSAMYLCASSLYASYNEQFFGPGTRLTVL.

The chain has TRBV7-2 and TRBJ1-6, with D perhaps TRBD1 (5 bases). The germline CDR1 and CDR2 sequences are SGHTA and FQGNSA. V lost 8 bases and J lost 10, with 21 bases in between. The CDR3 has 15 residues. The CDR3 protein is CASLGASRIYSPLHF. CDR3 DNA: TGTGCCAGCCTAGGGGCGTCCAGGATCTACTCACCCCTCCACTTT.

For the CDR3, the DNA is TGTGCCAGCTCACCACAAACAGCAGACGGGGAGCTGTTTTTT. Protein: CASSPQTADGELFF. The J gene is TRBJ2-2, the V gene TRBV18; D remains ambiguous. V was trimmed by 1 base and J by 7 bases, leaving 10 bases between them. The CDR3 sequence is 14 residues long. The germline V gene has CDR1 KGHSH and CDR2 LQKENI.

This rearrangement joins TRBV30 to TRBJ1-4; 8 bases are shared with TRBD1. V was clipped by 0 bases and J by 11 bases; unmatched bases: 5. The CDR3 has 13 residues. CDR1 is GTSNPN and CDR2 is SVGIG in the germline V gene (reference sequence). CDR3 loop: CAWSVQGEGKLFF. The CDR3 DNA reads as TGTGCCTGGAGTGTACAGGGGGAGGGGAAACTGTTTTTT.

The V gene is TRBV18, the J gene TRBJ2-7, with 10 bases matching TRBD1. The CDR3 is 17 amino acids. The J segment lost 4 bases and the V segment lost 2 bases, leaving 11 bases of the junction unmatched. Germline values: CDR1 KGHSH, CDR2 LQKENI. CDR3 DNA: TGTGCCAGCTCACCATTCCGACAAGACAGGGGGCTGTACGAGCAGTACTTC. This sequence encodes CASSPFRQDRGLYEQYF.

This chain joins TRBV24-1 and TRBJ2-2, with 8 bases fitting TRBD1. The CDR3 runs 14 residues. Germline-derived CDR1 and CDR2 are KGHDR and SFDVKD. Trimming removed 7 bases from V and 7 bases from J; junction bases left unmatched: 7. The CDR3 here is CATRGQGAVGELFF. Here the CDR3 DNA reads TGTGCCACCAGAGGGCAGGGGGCGGTCGGGGAGCTGTTTTTT.

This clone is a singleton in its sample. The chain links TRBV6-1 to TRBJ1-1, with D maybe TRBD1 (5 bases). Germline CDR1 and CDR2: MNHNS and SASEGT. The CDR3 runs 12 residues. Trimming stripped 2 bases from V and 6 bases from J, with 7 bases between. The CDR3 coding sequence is TGTGCCAGCAGTGAACCAGGGCCTGAAGCTTTCTTT. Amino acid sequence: CASSEPGPEAFF.

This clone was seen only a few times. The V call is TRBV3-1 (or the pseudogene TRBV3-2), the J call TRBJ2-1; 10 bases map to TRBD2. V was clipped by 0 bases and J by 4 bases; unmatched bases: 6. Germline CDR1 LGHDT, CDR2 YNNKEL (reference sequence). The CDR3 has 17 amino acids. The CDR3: CASSQEPLAGGYNEQFF. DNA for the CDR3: TGTGCCAGCAGCCAAGAGCCCTTAGCGGGGGGATACAATGAGCAGTTCTTC.

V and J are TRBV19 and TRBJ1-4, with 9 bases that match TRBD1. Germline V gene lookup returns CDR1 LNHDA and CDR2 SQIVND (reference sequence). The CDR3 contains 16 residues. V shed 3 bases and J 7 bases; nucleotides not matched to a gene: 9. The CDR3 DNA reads TGTGCCAGTAGTATTCATCCCGGGACAGGGCGTGAAAAACTGTTTTTT. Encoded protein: CASSIHPGTGREKLFF.

The CDR3 here is CASSLTTSGTRAEKLFF. DNA of the CDR3: TGTGCCAGCAGTTTAACGACCTCGGGGACACGGGCGGAAAAACTGTTTTTT. The V and J genes are TRBV28 and TRBJ1-4; the D gene is possibly TRBD1 (6 bases). The CDR3 consists of 17 residues. Germline V gene data show CDR1 as MDHEN and CDR2 as SYDVKM. The V gene lost 2 bases and the J gene lost 8 bases, with 21 bases spanning the gap.

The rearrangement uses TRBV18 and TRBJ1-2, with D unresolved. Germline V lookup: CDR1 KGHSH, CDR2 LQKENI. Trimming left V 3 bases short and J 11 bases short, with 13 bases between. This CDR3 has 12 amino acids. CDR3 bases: TGTGCCAGCTCACCTGAGCAGGTTTCTTACACCTTC. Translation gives CASSPEQVSYTF.